Listed below are T cell receptor beta chains from one sample, sequenced in a study of response to subunit inactivated influenza vaccine. TCRdb re-called the RT-PCR reads with MiXCR, one entry per CDR3 protein. The repertoire holds hundreds of thousands of distinct CDR3 sequences, with 6.5% to 8% as singletons. The sequences come from PBMCs from blood, collected approximately 25 months after vaccination. These receptors all stem from a man aged 50-75 years who received an inactivated influenza vaccine. Both conserved end residues are part of each CDR3.

V: TRBV11-2; J: TRBJ2-3; CDR3: CASSLDAFTDTQYF
V: TRBV4-3; J: TRBJ2-1; CDR3: CASSHSWGSYNEQFF
V: TRBV7-2; J: TRBJ1-2; CDR3: CASTGQNYGYTF
V: TRBV5-6; J: TRBJ2-1; CDR3: CASSTLPGQSSYNEQFF
V: TRBV9; J: TRBJ2-7; CDR3: CASSVGSAGRNEQYF
V: TRBV7-8; J: TRBJ2-3; CDR3: CASSQSGAQYF
V: TRBV30; J: TRBJ2-7; CDR3: CAWRASGGAFYEQYF
V: TRBV14; J: TRBJ2-1; CDR3: CASSQEAGGQFVNEQFF
V: TRBV27; J: TRBJ2-2; CDR3: CASRIGTVSGELFF
V: TRBV28; J: TRBJ2-1; CDR3: CASSATDEQFF
V: TRBV20-1; J: TRBJ2-3; CDR3: CSASGGGGRRTDTQYF
V: TRBV27; J: TRBJ2-1; CDR3: CASSSSGQGAEQFF
V: TRBV3-1; J: TRBJ1-5; CDR3: CASSPLHPGTGYNNQPQHF
V: TRBV5-1; J: TRBJ1-5; CDR3: CASSTGIGADNQPQHF
V: TRBV20-1; J: TRBJ2-7; CDR3: CSASGGPASTQYF
V: TRBV11-2; J: TRBJ2-5; CDR3: CASSLGTGGGKTQYF
V: TRBV6-5; J: TRBJ2-7; CDR3: CASSSFPFGSYEQYF
V: TRBV7-2; J: TRBJ2-7; CDR3: CASSVRDRDRGAYEQYF
V: TRBV29-1; J: TRBJ2-5; CDR3: CSVDPDRAGTQYF
V: TRBV6-2/TRBV6-3; J: TRBJ1-1; CDR3: CASSYYAFPNLITEAFF
V: TRBV7-9; J: TRBJ1-1; CDR3: CASSVTGGNTEAFF
V: TRBV20-1; J: TRBJ1-5; CDR3: CSAGDQKHTGQPQHF
V: TRBV28; J: TRBJ2-5; CDR3: CASSSPAGRPETQYF
V: TRBV2; J: TRBJ2-7; CDR3: CASSVIDEQYF
V: TRBV7-2; J: TRBJ1-1; CDR3: CASSSQGGRNTEAFF
V: TRBV7-9; J: TRBJ2-5; CDR3: CASSPWDSQETQYF
V: TRBV18; J: TRBJ2-5; CDR3: CASSQRDTETQYF
V: TRBV20-1; J: TRBJ1-4; CDR3: CSARDLGKLFF
V: TRBV6-5; J: TRBJ2-3; CDR3: CASSYSPGGGGTDTQYF
V: TRBV5-1; J: TRBJ2-7; CDR3: CASSYDRGPGGQYF
V: TRBV3-1; J: TRBJ2-1; CDR3: CASSQDGDGASEQFF
V: TRBV28; J: TRBJ2-7; CDR3: CASSYAPDSYEQYF
V: TRBV28; J: TRBJ2-1; CDR3: CASSPSDSHNEQFF
V: TRBV29-1; J: TRBJ2-1; CDR3: CSSGGRTSGEQFF
V: TRBV11-2; J: TRBJ2-7; CDR3: CASRVPGQGSYEQYF
V: TRBV5-1; J: TRBJ2-1; CDR3: CASSLWRENEQFF
V: TRBV6-5; J: TRBJ1-4; CDR3: CASSYLGTGKNEKLFF
V: TRBV7-2; J: TRBJ2-6; CDR3: CASSLERLSGANVLTF
V: TRBV7-9; J: TRBJ2-5; CDR3: CAMGPGLQETQYF
V: TRBV12-3/TRBV12-4; J: TRBJ1-2; CDR3: CASSLNGQGLSIYTF
V: TRBV15; J: TRBJ2-7; CDR3: CATSRDNQGASYEQYF
V: TRBV7-2; J: TRBJ1-6; CDR3: CASSGDGVNSPLHF
V: TRBV20-1; J: TRBJ2-5; CDR3: CSARDSSGGIETQYF
V: TRBV3-1; J: TRBJ2-1; CDR3: CASNNPGGDEQFF
V: TRBV29-1; J: TRBJ2-7; CDR3: CSVVVNSYEQYF
V: TRBV20-1; J: TRBJ1-2; CDR3: CSAEDRTNYGYTF
V: TRBV29-1; J: TRBJ1-1; CDR3: CSVVHGTSTEAFF
V: TRBV6-5; J: TRBJ2-2; CDR3: CASSYVAGGIGELFF
V: TRBV6-5; J: TRBJ2-7; CDR3: CASSYSYTSGYSYEQYF
V: TRBV9; J: TRBJ2-1; CDR3: CASSVQGLYNEQFF
V: TRBV20-1; J: TRBJ2-2; CDR3: CSARIGRKGGNTGELFF
V: TRBV24-1; J: TRBJ2-3; CDR3: CATSDSWTGRADTQYF
V: TRBV12-3/TRBV12-4; J: TRBJ2-1; CDR3: CASSSNEQFF